This TCR beta chain was captured by sequencing in a study of control samples from healthy donors and cancer patients. Measured with immunoSEQ multiplex PCR; TCRdb has only the in-frame clones, and not every one. The table has 400,000 to 450,000 clones, 80% to 95% seen once. The CDR3 runs to 15 residues. Germline CDR1 is MGHRA and CDR2 is YSYEKL. Trimming pared 0 bases from V and 5 bases from J, leaving 13 bases between. Sequencing was done on a sample of PBMCs. The chain joins TRBV4-1 to TRBJ1-1; D is unresolved. The sequence derives from a man in his forties with head and neck cancer. The DNA of the CDR3 is TGCGCCAGCAGCCAAGAGAGAACAGCTATGACTGAAGCTTTCTTT. Translation gives CASSQERTAMTEAFF.